Listed below are T cell receptor beta chains from one sample, sequenced in a study of T cell responses to AZD1222 COVID-19 vaccine. TCRdb's table, derived via immunoSEQ multiplex PCR, lists solely in-frame clones and lacks some. The table shows tens of thousands of clones, with approximately 90% occurring only once. The specimen comprised peripheral blood, sampled 28 days after the second AZD1222 dose. Receptor source: an adult who received the AZD1222 COVID-19 vaccine. Both conserved end residues are part of each CDR3. Each record gives: D gene, V gene, J gene, CDR3 protein, CDR3 DNA. The D gene is left open where the match is weak.

d_call: .; v_call: TRBV11-3; j_call: TRBJ1-5; cdr3_aa: CASSLADPWGNQPQHF; cdr3_nt: TGTGCCAGCAGCTTAGCAGATCCCTGGGGCAATCAGCCCCAGCATTTT
d_call: .; v_call: TRBV30; j_call: TRBJ1-3; cdr3_aa: CAWSVGTGNTIYF; cdr3_nt: TGTGCCTGGAGTGTGGGGACTGGAAACACCATATATTTT
d_call: .; v_call: TRBV30; j_call: TRBJ2-2; cdr3_aa: CAWSVRGGFGGELFF; cdr3_nt: TGTGCCTGGAGTGTACGAGGGGGATTTGGCGGGGAGCTGTTTTTT
d_call: TRBD1; v_call: TRBV6-1; j_call: TRBJ1-3; cdr3_aa: CASSEGQISGNTIYF; cdr3_nt: TGTGCCAGCAGTGAGGGACAGATCTCTGGAAACACCATATATTTT
d_call: .; v_call: TRBV7-2; j_call: TRBJ2-3; cdr3_aa: CASSPWSTDTQYF; cdr3_nt: TGTGCCAGCAGCCCGTGGTCCACAGATACGCAGTATTTT
d_call: .; v_call: TRBV6-5; j_call: TRBJ2-7; cdr3_aa: CASTTLGNRLYEQYF; cdr3_nt: TGTGCCAGCACCACACTGGGGAACAGACTCTACGAGCAGTACTTC
d_call: TRBD2; v_call: TRBV3-1/TRBV3-2; j_call: TRBJ2-2; cdr3_aa: CASSQRLAGDTGELFF; cdr3_nt: TGTGCCAGCAGCCAACGTCTAGCGGGGGATACCGGGGAGCTGTTTTTT
d_call: TRBD2; v_call: TRBV7-9; j_call: TRBJ2-5; cdr3_aa: CASSRGLAGQRGETQYF; cdr3_nt: TGTGCCAGCAGCCGAGGACTAGCGGGTCAGAGGGGGGAGACCCAGTACTTC
d_call: .; v_call: TRBV12-3/TRBV12-4; j_call: TRBJ1-1; cdr3_aa: CASSPGGNTEAFF; cdr3_nt: TGTGCCAGCAGCCCCGGTGGGAACACTGAAGCTTTCTTT
d_call: TRBD1; v_call: TRBV19; j_call: TRBJ1-1; cdr3_aa: CASSTLRDRRGNTEAFF; cdr3_nt: TGTGCCAGTAGTACCCTCCGGGACAGAAGGGGGAACACTGAAGCTTTCTTT